The clone carrying this TCR beta chain was detected a few times. V lost 6 bases to trimming and J lost 2 bases, with 7 bases between them. This CDR3 contains 12 residues. This entry belongs to a study of blood T cell repertoires in COVID-19. The assay was immunoSEQ multiplex PCR, and TCRdb's table has in-frame clones only and misses some. The sample shows over 250,000 clones, around 89% of them seen only once. This clonotype was obtained from a woman in her late teens or twenties who had recovered from COVID-19. The chain uses TRBV12-3 or TRBV12-4 and TRBJ1-1, with a weak D call TRBD1 (5 bases). The sample was PBMCs or T cells enriched from blood (not recorded which). The DNA for the CDR3 is TGTGCCAGCAGGGGGACTAACACTGAAGCTTTCTTT. It encodes CASRGTNTEAFF.